This paragraph covers one TCR beta chain sequence. Autoimmune disease history or systemic immunosuppression led to patients being barred. The data originate from a study of OX40 agonist ivuxolimab in advanced cancers. Whole-study context: Intravenous ivuxolimab was administered to patients every 2 weeks at 0.01 to 10 mg/kg. Among those enrolled, mean age was approximately 62 years (range about 23 to 79) and 75% to 85% were male. Three patients showed partial responses: one hepatocellular carcinoma and two cutaneous melanoma cases.

The repertoire was sequenced with immunoSEQ multiplex PCR; TCRdb's copy has only in-frame clones and lacks some. Among roughly 77,000 clones listed, approximately 90% were seen once. Looked up from germline, CDR1 is SNHLY and CDR2 is FYNNEI. This CDR3 is 16 amino acids long. Trimming removed 1 base from V and 4 bases from J, with 16 bases in between. The sample consisted of CD4+ or CD8+ T cells sorted from blood, taken in a trial of the OX40 agonist ivuxolimab. V is TRBV2 and J is TRBJ1-2, with a possible D match to TRBD1 (6 bases). This receptor was obtained from an adult with an advanced solid tumor such as melanoma, head and neck, liver or kidney cancer. CDR3 sequence: CASSEGKNRVGYGYTF. CDR3 DNA: TGTGCCAGCAGTGAAGGAAAAAACAGGGTGGGCTATGGCTACACCTTC.